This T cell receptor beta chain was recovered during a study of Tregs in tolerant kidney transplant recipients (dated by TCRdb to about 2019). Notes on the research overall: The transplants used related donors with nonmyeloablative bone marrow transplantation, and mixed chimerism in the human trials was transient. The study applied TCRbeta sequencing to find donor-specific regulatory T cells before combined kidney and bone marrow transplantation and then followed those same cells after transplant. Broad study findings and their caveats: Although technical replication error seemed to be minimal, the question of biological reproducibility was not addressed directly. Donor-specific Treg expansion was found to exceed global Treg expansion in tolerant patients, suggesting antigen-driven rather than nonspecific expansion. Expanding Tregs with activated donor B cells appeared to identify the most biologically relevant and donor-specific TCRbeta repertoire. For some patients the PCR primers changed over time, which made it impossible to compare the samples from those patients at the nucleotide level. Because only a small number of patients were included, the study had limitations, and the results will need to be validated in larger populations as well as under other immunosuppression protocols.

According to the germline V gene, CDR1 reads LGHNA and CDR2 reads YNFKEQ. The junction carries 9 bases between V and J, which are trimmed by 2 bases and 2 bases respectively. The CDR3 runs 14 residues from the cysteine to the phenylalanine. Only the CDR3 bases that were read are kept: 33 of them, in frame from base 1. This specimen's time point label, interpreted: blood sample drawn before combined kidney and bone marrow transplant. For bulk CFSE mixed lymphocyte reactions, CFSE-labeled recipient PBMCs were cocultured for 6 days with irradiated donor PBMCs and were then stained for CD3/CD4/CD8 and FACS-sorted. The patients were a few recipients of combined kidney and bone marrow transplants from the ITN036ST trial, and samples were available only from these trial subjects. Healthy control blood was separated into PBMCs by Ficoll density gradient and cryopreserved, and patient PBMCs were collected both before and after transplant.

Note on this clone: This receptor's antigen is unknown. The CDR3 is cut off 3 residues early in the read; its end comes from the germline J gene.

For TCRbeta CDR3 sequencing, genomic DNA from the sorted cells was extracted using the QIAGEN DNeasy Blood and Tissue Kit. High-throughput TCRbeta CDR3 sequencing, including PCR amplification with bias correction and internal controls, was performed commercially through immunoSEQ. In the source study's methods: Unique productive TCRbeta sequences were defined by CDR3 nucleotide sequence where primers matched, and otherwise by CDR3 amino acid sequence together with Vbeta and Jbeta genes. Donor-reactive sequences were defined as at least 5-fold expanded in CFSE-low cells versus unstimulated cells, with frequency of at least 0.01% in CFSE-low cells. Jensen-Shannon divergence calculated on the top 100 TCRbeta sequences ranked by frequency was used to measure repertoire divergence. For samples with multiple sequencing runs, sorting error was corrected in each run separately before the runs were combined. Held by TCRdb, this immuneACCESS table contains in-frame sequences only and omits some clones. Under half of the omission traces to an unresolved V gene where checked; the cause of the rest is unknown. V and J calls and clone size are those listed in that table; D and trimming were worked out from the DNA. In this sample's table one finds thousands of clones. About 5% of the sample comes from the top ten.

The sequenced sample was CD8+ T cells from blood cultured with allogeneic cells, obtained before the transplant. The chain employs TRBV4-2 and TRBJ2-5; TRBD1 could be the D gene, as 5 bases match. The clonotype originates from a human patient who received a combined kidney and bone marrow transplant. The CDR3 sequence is CASSQLREQETQYF. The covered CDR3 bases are TGTGCCAGCAGCCAACTCAGGGAACAAGAGACC.